The rows below give T cell receptor beta chains drawn from one sample of a study of OX40 agonist ivuxolimab in advanced cancers. Produced via immunoSEQ multiplex PCR; TCRdb's table is partial and in-frame only. The table records about 82,000 clones, roughly 88% of them present only once. Sequencing was performed on CD4+ or CD8+ T cells sorted from blood, taken in a trial of the OX40 agonist ivuxolimab. These receptors were collected from an adult with an advanced solid tumor such as melanoma, head and neck, liver or kidney cancer. Each CDR3 is given with its conserved first and last residue. The order of the fields is D gene, clone size, V gene, J gene, CDR3 DNA, CDR3 protein. D genes are given only for firm matches. Size tells how often a clone was seen (once, few, many) or the class of an expanded clone, and some rows leave it out.

D: TRBD2; size: .; V: TRBV25-1; J: TRBJ2-1; DNA: TGTGCCAGCAGTGAATATGAGGGACTAGACGCTTCTGAGCAGTTCTTC; CDR3: CASSEYEGLDASEQFF
D: .; size: .; V: TRBV15; J: TRBJ1-2; DNA: TGTGCCACCAGCAGAGAGGCCAGCGGCTATGGCTACACCTTC; CDR3: CATSREASGYGYTF
D: .; size: .; V: TRBV7-9; J: TRBJ2-3; DNA: TGTGCCAGCAGCTATAGACAAGACACAGATACGCAGTATTTT; CDR3: CASSYRQDTDTQYF
D: .; size: .; V: TRBV7-2; J: TRBJ2-3; DNA: TGTGCCAGCAGCAATCTCGAAGGGACGCAGTATTTT; CDR3: CASSNLEGTQYF
D: TRBD2; size: .; V: TRBV19; J: TRBJ2-3; DNA: TGTGCCAGTACTCTAGGCGGGAGAGGAGATACGCAGTATTTT; CDR3: CASTLGGRGDTQYF
D: TRBD1; size: once; V: TRBV4-1; J: TRBJ2-2; DNA: TGCGCCAGCAGCCAAGAAGAGGCGACAGGGGGCAAGCTGTTTTTT; CDR3: CASSQEEATGGKLFF
D: .; size: .; V: TRBV7-3; J: TRBJ2-3; DNA: TGTGCCAGCAGCTTATTATCCGGCAGGGGCACAGATACGCAGTATTTT; CDR3: CASSLLSGRGTDTQYF
D: .; size: .; V: TRBV5-1; J: TRBJ2-7; DNA: TGCGCCAGCAGCCCTAGTAACCTGGGGGGGCTCTCCTACGAGCAGTACTTC; CDR3: CASSPSNLGGLSYEQYF
D: .; size: .; V: TRBV7-9; J: TRBJ2-6; DNA: TGTGCCAGCAGTCGGGACTCTGGGGCCAACGTCCTGACTTTC; CDR3: CASSRDSGANVLTF
D: .; size: .; V: TRBV5-1; J: TRBJ1-2; DNA: TGCGCCAGCAGCTTGGACAGGGAATTGGATGGCTACACCTTC; CDR3: CASSLDRELDGYTF
D: .; size: .; V: TRBV19; J: TRBJ1-5; DNA: TGTGCCACCCGACAGTACAATCAGCCCCAGCATTTT; CDR3: CATRQYNQPQHF
D: TRBD1; size: .; V: TRBV11-2; J: TRBJ2-1; DNA: TGTGCCAGCAGCTCCGGGACAGGGTATTCAGGTGAGCAGTTCTTC; CDR3: CASSSGTGYSGEQFF
D: TRBD2; size: .; V: TRBV28; J: TRBJ2-5; DNA: TGTGCCAGCAGTTTCGGGACTAGCGAGACCCAGTACTTC; CDR3: CASSFGTSETQYF
D: .; size: .; V: TRBV6-6; J: TRBJ1-4; DNA: TGTGCCAGCAGTTACCGAAGGGATGAAAAACTGTTTTTT; CDR3: CASSYRRDEKLFF
D: TRBD2; size: .; V: TRBV11-3; J: TRBJ2-1; DNA: TGTGCCAGCAGCTTGAACGTTTTAGCGGGGGTTAGCTCCTACAATGAGCAGTTCTTC; CDR3: CASSLNVLAGVSSYNEQFF
D: .; size: .; V: TRBV9; J: TRBJ2-1; DNA: TGTGCCAGCAGCGTCACCTCGAGCGGAAGCTCCTACAATGAGCAGTTCTTC; CDR3: CASSVTSSGSSYNEQFF
D: .; size: once; V: TRBV7-8; J: TRBJ2-3; DNA: TGTGCCAGCAGCTTAGTTGCCCATATTAGCACAGATACGCAGTATTTT; CDR3: CASSLVAHISTDTQYF
D: TRBD1; size: .; V: TRBV10-1; J: TRBJ2-5; DNA: TGCGCCACCGGGACAGGGACTACGTCGGACGAGACCCAGTACTTC; CDR3: CATGTGTTSDETQYF
D: .; size: few; V: TRBV28; J: TRBJ2-7; DNA: TGTGCCAGCAGTTTCCCATCGACGTCACGGAGCTCCTACGAGCAGTACTTC; CDR3: CASSFPSTSRSSYEQYF